Sequencing of this T cell receptor beta chain was carried out in a study of T cells in tuberculosis. Study information: Sequenced TCRs come from CD1B-GMM tetramer-binding T cells.

Broader study findings: The stringent gate may have excluded weak CD1B-GMM tetramer binders.

Germline V CDR1 and CDR2: MNHEY, SVGAGI. V was cut by 5 bases and J by 0 bases, with 5 bases left in between. The CDR3 runs to 14 residues. After thawing and overnight rest, PBMC were stained with GMM-loaded CD1B tetramer, viability dye and anti-CD3 for sorting. The CD1B tetramers carried C32 glucose monomycolate purified from Rhodococcus equi. CD14-expressing monocytes were removed from PBMC before cryopreservation and sorting. Each donor contributed approximately 93,000 sorted tetramer-negative cells. Assay used: immunoSEQ multiplex PCR; TCRdb lists only in-frame clones, some missing. The data hold 54,000 or so clones, with about 76% observed a single time.

The V call is TRBV6-5, the J call TRBJ1-6; no clear D. Sequencing was performed on CD1b-GMM tetramer-negative cells sorted from PBMCs. This clonotype originated in an adult woman with latent tuberculosis. Here the CDR3 reads CASSQFSYNSPLHF. CDR3 nucleotides: TGTGCCAGCAGTCAGTTCTCCTATAATTCACCCCTCCACTTT.